A single sample gave rise to the 6 T cell receptor beta chains below, sequenced in a study of CD8+ T cells in alopecia areata. Reverse transcribed after extraction, RNA yielded cDNA as the sequencing template. Using immunoSEQ multiplex PCR, the repertoire was profiled, and TCRdb retains in-frame clones only, with some absent. The counts give under 350,000 clones, none of them seen only once; more than 1% is held by the top ten. Cells that came from pooled cutaneous lymph nodes were sorted using CD4, CD8alpha, NKG2D, NKG2ACE and other markers. The sample comprised CD4+ T cells sorted from a lymph node. These receptors were obtained from a C3H/HeJ mouse with alopecia areata. These mice share the MHC haplotype H2-k.

This clone showed up just a few times. Germline and genes here are mouse. The CDR3 end falls 4 residues outside the read, so it is completed with the germline J gene. Other DNA sequences from this sample encode an identical CDR3 as well. The chain joins TRBV13-2 to TRBJ2-1; 8 bases agree with TRBD1. V shed 0 bases and J 6 bases; nucleotides not matched to a gene: 5. The CDR3 totals 15 residues. From germline, CDR1 is NNHNN and CDR2 SYGAGS (reference sequence). The DNA read from the CDR3 is TGTGCCAGCGGTGATGCAGGGACAGGAGGTGCT. This translates into CASGDAGTGGA. In full, the CDR3 reads CASGDAGTGGAEQFF.

This clone turned up a few times. Germline and genes: mouse. The read ends 4 residues shy of where the CDR3 ends; the end is completed using the germline J gene. The chain is built from TRBV13-1 and TRBJ2-7; 8 bases are a match to TRBD2. After removal of 1 base from V and 2 bases from J, the junction contained 2 bases not matched to a gene. The CDR3 runs 14 residues. Germline-derived CDR1 and CDR2 are NSHNY and SYGAGN. Incomplete CDR3 DNA: TGTGCCAGCAGTGATTCGGGACTGGCCTAT. As protein: CASSDSGLAY. The CDR3 reads in full as CASSDSGLAYEQYF.

As concerns this clone: Germline and genes: mouse. The read comes to an end 4 residues before the CDR3 does, leaving the germline J gene to fill in the end. The V gene is TRBV13-2, the J gene TRBJ2-5, with 8 bases matching TRBD1. CDR1 is NNHNN, CDR2 SYGAGS, per germline (reference sequence). CDR3 length equals 13 residues. The CDR3 sequence: CASGETGADTQYF. Partial CDR3 DNA: TGTGCCAGCGGTGAGACAGGGGCGGAC.

Concerning this clone itself: Here the gene names and germline are mouse. The CDR3 end lies 4 residues beyond the end of the read and is filled in from the germline J gene. Other DNA variants within this sample encode the same CDR3. V gene TRBV5 combines with J gene TRBJ2-5; 8 bases are a match to TRBD1. The CDR3 runs 13 residues. Germline V gene data show CDR1 as LGHNA and CDR2 as YNLKQL (reference sequence). The covered CDR3 bases are TGTGCCAGCAGCCCCCGGGACAGGGAC. It codes for CASSPRDRD. The entire CDR3 reads CASSPRDRDTQYF.

In this sample, this clone turned up a few times. The genes and germline here are from mouse. The DNA ends 3 residues before the CDR3 does, and the rest of the CDR3 is filled in from the germline J gene. J is TRBJ1-6 and V is TRBV31; D is perhaps TRBD1 (5 bases). TRBJ1-6 is treated as an ORF (open reading frame) with a function not yet certain. The germline V and J ends were trimmed by 1 base and 5 bases, with 12 bases remaining between them. This CDR3 contains 15 residues. Germline V CDR1 and CDR2: GKSSPN, SITVG. The CDR3 is CAWSPKGGDNSPLYF. CDR3 bases read: TGTGCCTGGAGTCCGAAGGGAGGGGATAATTCGCCC.

This clone was observed many times. Genes here carry mouse names. Sequencing ends 4 residues short of the CDR3 end; the germline J gene provides the rest. This sequence joins TRBV12-1 and TRBJ1-2; 8 nucleotides match TRBD1. The CDR3 spans 16 residues. Unmatched junction bases numbered 8, after V lost 1 base and J lost 2 bases. Germline loops: CDR1 SGHSN, CDR2 HYEKVE. The DNA read from the CDR3 is TGTGCCAGCTCTCTTTTGCCAGGGGGCAGGAACTCC. Encoded protein: CASSLLPGGRNS. The complete CDR3 protein is CASSLLPGGRNSDYTF.